This T cell receptor (beta chain) emerged from a study of cytomegalovirus exposure and HLA in healthy donors. Across the study: From about 179 million T cells, an earlier analysis saw 120 million or so unique TCR beta sequences. About 83 million unique TCRs from HLA-typed donors made up an early data release. Points from the study as a whole: Roughly uniform depth of sequencing across donors was assumed in presence/absence analyses. Certain sequence variants were highly shared and formed a cluster, and this cluster was likely a sequencing artifact.

Details on this clone: As yet, its antigen is unknown.

The primer mix had 60 Vbeta and 13 Jbeta primers. The table came from immunoSEQ multiplex PCR; TCRdb's copy has only in-frame clones and leaves some out. The sample carries around 150,000 clones, over 80% recorded once. The ends lost 0 bases at V and 0 bases at J; junction bases unmatched: 1. The germline V gene has CDR1 MNHEY and CDR2 SMNVEV (reference sequence). The CDR3 contains 16 residues. Input material: PBMCs. This receptor was obtained from a woman under 30 in good health and CMV-seronegative. The chain is built from TRBV27 and TRBJ2-1; TRBD2 matches 8 bases. For the CDR3, the DNA is TGTGCCAGCAGTTTATCACGGGGGGGCTCCTACAATGAGCAGTTCTTC. The encoded protein is CASSLSRGGSYNEQFF.